This T cell receptor beta chain derives from a study of shared clonotypes between healthy human individuals (dated by TCRdb to the early 2020s). Notes on the research overall: The cohort comprised a couple of women and a few men aged 18 to 49 years. Per donor, three plates each were used for CD4 naive and CD4 memory, two for CD8 naive, and one for CD8 memory. Different laboratories and diverse techniques were used to prepare libraries and sequence TCR repertoires, to increase sequencing depth and limit assay-specific biases. Each donor's leukapheresis produced roughly between about 0.9 and 9.5 billion PBMCs. To estimate repertoire size and how much clonotypes are shared between individuals, the study performed deep sequencing of blood TCR repertoires from about five healthy adults. What the work shows at the level of the full study, not this receptor alone: Compared with non-shared clonotypes, the clonotypes found in all four sorted-subset donors had higher generation probabilities. Only blood was sampled, and tissue TCR repertoires likely differ from those in blood. Rarefaction of sorted-subset datasets indicated incomplete sequencing despite the large sequencing depth. Pairwise subsampling indicated that sequencing depth was expected to affect the degree of clonotype sharing among donors. Larger estimated clonotype richness was generally found for naive subsets than for memory subsets. Because the study included only a small number of donors, the genetic and exposure-history diversity represented was limited. Sharing across a few donors was observed for approximately 5% of naive CD4, over 3% of naive CD8, 2% to 2.5% of memory CD4, and roughly 0.4% of memory CD8 clonotypes.

A note on this clone: Its antigen is unknown. Base qualities are not at hand, and no much larger clone is one base apart.

Using the deep immunoSEQ assay, TCR CDR3 regions were amplified from genomic DNA by multiplex PCR. For each cell subset, the extracted genomic DNA was distributed evenly across all wells of several immunoSEQ 96-well plates, and each plate served as one replicate. For sorted subsets, about 0.2 ug genomic DNA, equal to 25,000 to 35,000 T cell genomes, was loaded into each replicate PCR. Purified libraries were quantified with a Qubit 3.0 fluorometer, sized on a Bioanalyzer 2100, and re-quantified with the KAPA Library Quantification kit. Every immunoSEQ 96-well plate was sequenced on a dedicated single-read 150-cycle Illumina NextSeq 550 flow cell. Under the source paper's analysis protocol: Because the immunoSEQ output held only junctional sequences and lacked quality scores, the filtering could not match the filtering applied to full-length reads. To assign V/J genes and CDR3, sequences were annotated using PyIR, a Python wrapper for IgBLAST v1.9, with IMGT germline references. Reads were removed for weak V/J assignments (E-value above 1e-6), missing CDR3, stop codons, out-of-frame junctions, or ambiguous translated residues. V3J clonotypes were defined as sequences sharing the same inferred V gene, J gene, and CDR3 amino acid sequence. Percentage overlap between repertoires was computed as shared unique clonotypes divided by the size of the smaller repertoire. Three approaches were used to assess repertoire richness: RTK rarefaction, the Chao1 estimator, and Recon v2.1 estimates of unobserved clonotypes. OLGA was used to compute generation probabilities for all TCRbeta clonotypes that the gDNA method yielded from a handful of donors. TCRdb holds this immuneACCESS table with in-frame rearrangements only. Some clones are missing; in checked studies, unresolved V genes explain under half, and the rest has no known cause. V and J calls and clone size follow that table, whereas D and trimming were derived from the DNA. This sample holds around 1,900,000 clones; roughly 95% were observed only once. Around 1.7% of the sample rests with the top ten.

CD8 naive samples were obtained by positive selection for CCR7 among CD45RO-negative cells, yielding a CD45RA+CCR7+ population from which TemRA cells were excluded. Donors were healthy HIV-negative adults with no recently reported acute infections or vaccinations. All donors were Caucasian adults living in Nashville, Tennessee, USA. After blood collection by leukapheresis, PBMCs were isolated using Ficoll-Histopaque density gradient centrifugation and then cryopreserved in the vapor phase of liquid nitrogen. Analytical flow cytometry was used to check the purity and quantity of each magnetically sorted T cell population. Genomic DNA was isolated from every sorted fraction and measured by UV absorbance on a Nanodrop 2000c. The germline ends are 19 bases apart after V is trimmed by 8 bases and J by 2 bases. From the germline V gene, CDR1 is MDHEN and CDR2 is SYDVKM. The CDR3 runs 15 residues from the cysteine to the phenylalanine. Only the CDR3 region is kept as DNA, spanning 45 bases read in frame from base 1.

Material for sequencing was naive CD8+ T cells from PBMCs. Sample cell subset or site, as interpreted from the label and publication: CD45RA+CCR7+. The chain uses TRBV28 and TRBJ2-7; the D segment could be TRBD2, given 6 matching bases. The clonotype was recovered from a man aged 18 to 29 in good health. Some clones in this sample may be carry-over from other donors' samples. The DNA reads TGTGCCAGCCACTCACTTCTAGCGATTACCTACGAGCAGTACTTC. It specifies CASHSLLAITYEQYF.